This T cell receptor (beta chain) was recorded in a study of shared clonotypes between healthy human individuals. Clones were sequenced by immunoSEQ multiplex PCR, and TCRdb holds only the in-frame ones, with some missing. The sample contains about 500,000 clones, 70% to 80% of which appear only once. V gave up 4 bases and J gave up 4 bases; unmatched junction bases: 10. Looked up from germline, CDR1 is SGHDT and CDR2 is YYEEEE. The CDR3 extends over 16 amino acids. The TCR was taken from a woman between 35 and 50 years old in good health. Some clones in this sample may be carry-over from other donors' samples. Sequenced: PBMCs. The chain combines TRBV5-6 with TRBJ2-7; 11 positions match TRBD1. CDR3: CASSPRGQGARYEQYF. CDR3 in DNA: TGTGCCAGCAGCCCACGAGGACAGGGGGCTAGGTACGAGCAGTACTTC.